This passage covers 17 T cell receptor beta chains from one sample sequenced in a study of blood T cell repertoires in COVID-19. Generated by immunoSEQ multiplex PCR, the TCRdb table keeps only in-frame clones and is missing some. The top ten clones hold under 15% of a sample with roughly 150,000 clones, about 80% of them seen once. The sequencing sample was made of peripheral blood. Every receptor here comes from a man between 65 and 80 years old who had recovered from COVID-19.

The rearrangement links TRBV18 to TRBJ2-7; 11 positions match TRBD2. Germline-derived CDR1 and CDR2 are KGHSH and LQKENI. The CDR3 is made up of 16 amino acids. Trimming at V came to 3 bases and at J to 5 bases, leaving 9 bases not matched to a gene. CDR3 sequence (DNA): TGTGCCAGCTCACCTTACGGGACTAGCGGATCCCACGAGCAGTACTTC. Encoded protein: CASSPYGTSGSHEQYF.

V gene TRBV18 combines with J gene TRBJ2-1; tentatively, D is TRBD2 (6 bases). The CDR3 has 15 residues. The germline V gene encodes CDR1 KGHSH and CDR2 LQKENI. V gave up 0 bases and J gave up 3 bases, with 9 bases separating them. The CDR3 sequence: CASSPPAGRYNEQFF. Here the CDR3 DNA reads TGTGCCAGCTCACCACCAGCGGGTCGCTACAATGAGCAGTTCTTC.

CDR3 sequence reads: CASSDGDRYQETQYF. The CDR3 DNA is TGTGCCAGCAGTGACGGGGACAGGTACCAAGAGACCCAGTACTTC. The chain has TRBV6-4 and TRBJ2-5, with 8 bases identical to TRBD1. Germline V gene data show CDR1 as MRHNA and CDR2 as SNTAGT. Germline trimming cut 2 bases from V and 0 bases from J; bases unmatched to any gene: 2. The CDR3 is 15 amino acids.

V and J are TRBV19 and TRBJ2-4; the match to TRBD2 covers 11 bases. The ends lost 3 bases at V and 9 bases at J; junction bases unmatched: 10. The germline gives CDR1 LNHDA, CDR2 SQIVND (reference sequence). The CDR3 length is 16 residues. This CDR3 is CASSISGRADLGIQYF. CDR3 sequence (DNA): TGTGCCAGTAGTATTAGCGGGAGGGCCGATTTGGGCATTCAGTACTTC.

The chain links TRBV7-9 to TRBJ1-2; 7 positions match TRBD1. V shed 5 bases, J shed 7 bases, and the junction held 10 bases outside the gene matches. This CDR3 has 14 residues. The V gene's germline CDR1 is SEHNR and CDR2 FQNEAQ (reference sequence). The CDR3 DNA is TGTGCCAGCAGCATAAGACAGGGTTCCTCTGGCTACACCTTC. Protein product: CASSIRQGSSGYTF.

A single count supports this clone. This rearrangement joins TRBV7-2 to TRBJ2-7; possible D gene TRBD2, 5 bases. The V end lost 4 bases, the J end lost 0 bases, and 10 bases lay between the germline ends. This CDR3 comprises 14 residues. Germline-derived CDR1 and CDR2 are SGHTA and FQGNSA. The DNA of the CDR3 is TGTGCCAGCAGCTCCCTCGGGAACTCCTACGAGCAGTACTTC. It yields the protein CASSSLGNSYEQYF.

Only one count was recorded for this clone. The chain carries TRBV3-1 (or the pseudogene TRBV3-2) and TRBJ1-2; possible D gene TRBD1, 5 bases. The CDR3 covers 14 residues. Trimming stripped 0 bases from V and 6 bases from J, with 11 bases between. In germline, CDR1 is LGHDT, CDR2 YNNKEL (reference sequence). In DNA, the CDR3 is TGTGCCAGCAGCCAAGATCGGGGGGGGAATGGCTACACCTTC. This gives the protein CASSQDRGGNGYTF.

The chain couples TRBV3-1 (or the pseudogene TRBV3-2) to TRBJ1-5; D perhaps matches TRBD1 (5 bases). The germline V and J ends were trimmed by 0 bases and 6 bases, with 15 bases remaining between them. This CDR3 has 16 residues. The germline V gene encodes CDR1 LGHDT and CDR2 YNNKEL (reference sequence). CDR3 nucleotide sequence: TGTGCCAGCAGCCAAGATGGGGGGGGATCTGGTCAGCCCCAGCATTTT. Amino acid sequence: CASSQDGGGSGQPQHF.

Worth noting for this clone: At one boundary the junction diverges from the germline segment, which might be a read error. The CDR3 loop reads CASSGRGTIPHF. CDR3 bases: TGTGCCAGTAGTGGGCGGGGGACTATCCCGCACTTC. The rearrangement uses TRBV19 and TRBJ2-7, with 7 positions matching TRBD2. The CDR3 extends over 12 amino acids. In germline, CDR1 is LNHDA, CDR2 SQIVND (reference sequence).

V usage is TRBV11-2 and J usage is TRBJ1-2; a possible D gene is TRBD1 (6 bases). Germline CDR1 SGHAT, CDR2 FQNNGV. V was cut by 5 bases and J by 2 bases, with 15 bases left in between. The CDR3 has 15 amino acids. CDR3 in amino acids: CASSAVGRGNYGYTF. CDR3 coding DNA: TGTGCCAGCAGCGCCGTTGGCAGGGGAAACTATGGCTACACCTTC.

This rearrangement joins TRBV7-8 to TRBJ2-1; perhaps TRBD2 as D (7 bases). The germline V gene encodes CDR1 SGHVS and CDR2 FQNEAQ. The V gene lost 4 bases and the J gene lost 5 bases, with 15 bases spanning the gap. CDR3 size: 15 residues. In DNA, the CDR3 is TGTGCCAGCAGCTCCGCGGGGGCCTGGAACAATGAGCAGTTCTTC. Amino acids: CASSSAGAWNNEQFF.

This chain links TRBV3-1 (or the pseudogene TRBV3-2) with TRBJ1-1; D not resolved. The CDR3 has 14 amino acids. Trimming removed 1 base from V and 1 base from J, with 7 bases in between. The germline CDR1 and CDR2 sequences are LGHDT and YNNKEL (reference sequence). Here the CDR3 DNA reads TGTGCCAGCAGCCAAGGACACCGGAACACTGAAGCTTTCTTT. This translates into CASSQGHRNTEAFF.

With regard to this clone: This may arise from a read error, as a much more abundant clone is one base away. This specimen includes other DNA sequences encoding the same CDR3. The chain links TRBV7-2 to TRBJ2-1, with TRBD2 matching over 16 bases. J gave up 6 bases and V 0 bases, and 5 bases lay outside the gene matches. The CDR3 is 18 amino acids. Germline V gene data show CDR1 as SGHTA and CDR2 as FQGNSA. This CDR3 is CASSLAPGTSGRANEQFF. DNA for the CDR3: TGTGCCAGCAGCTTAGCACCTGGGACTAGCGGGAGGGCCAATGAGCAGTTCTTC. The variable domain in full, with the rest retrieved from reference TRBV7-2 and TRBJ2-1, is GAGVSQSPSNKVTEKGKDVELRCDPISGHTALYWYRQSLGQGLEFLIYFQGNSAPDKSGLPSDRFSAERTGGSVSTLTIQRTQQEDSAVYLCASSLAPGTSGRANEQFFGPGTRLTVL.

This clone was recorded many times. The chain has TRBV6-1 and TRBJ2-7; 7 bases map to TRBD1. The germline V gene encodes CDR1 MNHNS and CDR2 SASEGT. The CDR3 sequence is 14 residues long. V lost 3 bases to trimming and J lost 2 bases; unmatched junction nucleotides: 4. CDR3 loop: CASSDQTGPYEQYF. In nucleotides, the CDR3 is TGTGCCAGCAGTGACCAGACAGGGCCCTACGAGCAGTACTTC.

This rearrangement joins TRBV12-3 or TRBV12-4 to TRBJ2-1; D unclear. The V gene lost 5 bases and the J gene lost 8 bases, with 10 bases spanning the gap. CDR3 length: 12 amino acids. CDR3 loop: CASSLVPYEQFF. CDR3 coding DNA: TGTGCCAGCAGTCTAGTTCCCTATGAGCAGTTCTTC.

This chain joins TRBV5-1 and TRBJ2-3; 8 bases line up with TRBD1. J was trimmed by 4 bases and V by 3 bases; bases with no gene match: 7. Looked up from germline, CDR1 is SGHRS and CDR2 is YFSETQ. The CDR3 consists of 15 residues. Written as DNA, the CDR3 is TGCGCCAGCAGCTCAGGGACAGGAGGCGCAGATACGCAGTATTTT. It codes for CASSSGTGGADTQYF.

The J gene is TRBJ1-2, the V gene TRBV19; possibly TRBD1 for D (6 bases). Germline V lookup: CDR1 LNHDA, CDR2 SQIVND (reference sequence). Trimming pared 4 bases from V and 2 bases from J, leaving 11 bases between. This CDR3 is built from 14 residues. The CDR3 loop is CASSRGQLNYGYTF. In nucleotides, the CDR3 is TGTGCCAGTAGTAGAGGACAGTTAAACTATGGCTACACCTTC.